This record covers a single T cell receptor (beta chain). Its antigen remains unknown. This specimen comes from a study of response to subunit inactivated influenza vaccine. TCRdb re-called the RT-PCR reads with MiXCR, one entry per CDR3 protein. This repertoire shows roughly 670,000 distinct CDR3 sequences, 12% to 15% found once; its top ten account for approximately 7.6%. Study results and caveats: Each seasonal influenza vaccination recruits few new T cells, the authors suggested.

The CDR3 length is 16 residues. Germline V gives CDR1 SQVTM, CDR2 ANQGSEA. V gave up 0 bases and J gave up 0 bases, with 12 bases separating them. V usage is TRBV29-1 and J usage is TRBJ2-1; tentative D call: TRBD2 (5 bases). This TCR was recovered from a man between 50 and 59 years old who received an inactivated influenza vaccine. The sequencing here drew on PBMCs from blood, taken 14 to 15 days before vaccination. The CDR3 protein is CSVEDPSRSSYNEQFF. CDR3 in DNA: TGCAGCGTTGAAGATCCTAGCCGGAGCTCCTACAATGAGCAGTTCTTC.